This paragraph reports one TCR beta chain. The antigen is unknown. Every donor was a healthy person donating bone marrow. The entry originates in a study of cytomegalovirus exposure and HLA in healthy donors. Both 60 Vbeta primers and 13 Jbeta primers went into the PCR. Clones were sequenced by immunoSEQ multiplex PCR, and TCRdb holds only the in-frame ones, with some missing. This table has over 100,000 clones, over 65% appearing once. Germline values: CDR1 SGHVS, CDR2 FQNEAQ. The CDR3 spans 14 residues. V was shortened by 6 bases and J by 4 bases, with 15 bases between the two germline ends. Whole-study results and caveats: A later analysis showed that HLA-associated TCR beta chains had undergone more clonal expansion than equally common others. Rarity characterized most TCR sequences, yet some public TCRs appeared in many donors. Per published accounts, TCR beta sequences correctly predicted the HLA-A and HLA-B alleles of most subjects.

This sequence originates from a woman younger than 45 in good health and CMV-seropositive. Sequenced sample: PBMCs. The chain combines TRBV7-8 with TRBJ2-5; D might be TRBD2 (7 bases). CDR3 coding DNA: TGTGCCAGCAGGATTAGGGGGGGCTCAGAGACCCAGTACTTC. Encoded protein: CASRIRGGSETQYF.